Reported below is one TCR beta chain. Its antigen is currently not known. No much larger clonotype is one base removed from it; base qualities were not supplied. Libraries were prepared through the immunoSEQ multiplex PCR assay. Held by TCRdb, this immuneACCESS table contains in-frame sequences only and omits some clones. Under half of the omission traces to an unresolved V gene where checked; the cause of the rest is unknown. This sample is represented by approximately 9,300 clones; under 80% of them were singletons. Of the sample, around 14% falls within the top ten clones. The junction carries 19 bases between V and J, which are trimmed by 4 bases and 6 bases respectively. Measured from the cysteine to the phenylalanine, the CDR3 is 14 residues long. The entry retains the CDR3 DNA only, 42 bases that are in frame from base 1. The germline V gene yields SQVTM for CDR1 and ANQGSEA for CDR2. Because repertoires were sampled repeatedly during chemoradiotherapy, clonal expansion in the tumor microenvironment could be followed.

The sample comes from a study of chemoradiotherapy in HPV16-positive cancers (dated by TCRdb to between 2021 and 2022). Regarding the complete study: Candidate HPV-specific T-cell clones and common TCR motifs were defined through functional T-cell assays on cells from two HPV16-positive patients. The study asked whether T-cell immunity to the HPV oncoproteins E6 and E7 changes during chemoradiotherapy and whether this immunity affects survival. Next, the candidate HPV-specific TCRs and motifs were followed in TCR repertoires from about 90 patients with HPV-related cancers. The full study reports these points: Only two HPV16-positive patients were used to derive the functional definition of HPV-specific T cells, and the survival association was reported for HPV16-positive patients. In HPV16-positive patients, expansion of HPV-responsive T cells during chemoradiotherapy was associated with improved recurrence-free survival. Expansion of candidate HPV-specific clones and E7-related TCR motifs was observed in the tumor microenvironment during treatment, whereas no such expansion was observed for non-HPV-specific T cells.

The specimen was obtained from a patient who underwent chemoradiotherapy. Recombination joined TRBV29-1 with TRBJ2-7; the D gene is perhaps TRBD1, from 5 matching bases. This receptor was taken from a human donor with HPV-associated anogenital cancer. For the CDR3, the sequence is CSVGPRVTVSEQYF. The sequenced DNA: TGCAGCGTTGGTCCCAGGGTAACGGTGAGCGAGCAGTACTTC.